This is a list of T cell receptor beta chains from one sample in a study of cytomegalovirus exposure and HLA in healthy donors. Clones were read by immunoSEQ multiplex PCR, and TCRdb kept only the in-frame ones, dropping some. Its listing shows tens of thousands of clones. Sample: PBMCs. The receptors originated from a male donor in good health and CMV-seropositive. Each CDR3 is given with its conserved first and last residue. Fields, in order: V gene, D gene, J gene, CDR3 DNA, CDR3 protein. The D gene is left open where the match is weak.

TRBV7-6	TRBD2	TRBJ2-1	TGTGCCAGCAGCTTACAGTATAGCGGGGCCGACAATGAGCAGTTCTTC	CASSLQYSGADNEQFF
TRBV9	NA	TRBJ1-1	TGTGCCAGCAGCGTAGTCGGTCTGAACACTGAAGCTTTCTTT	CASSVVGLNTEAFF
TRBV6-4	NA	TRBJ1-1	TGTGCCAGCAGTGGAACAGGCAAGAACACTGAAGCTTTCTTT	CASSGTGKNTEAFF
TRBV5-1	NA	TRBJ1-3	TGCGCCAGCAGCTCCCTTTCAGGCAGATCTGGAAACACCATATATTTT	CASSSLSGRSGNTIYF
TRBV28	TRBD1	TRBJ1-2	TGTGCCAGCAGCTCTACTGGGACAGCGCTCTATGGCTACACCTTC	CASSSTGTALYGYTF
TRBV30	TRBD1	TRBJ1-5	TGTGCCTGGAGAAGGGACAGAAATCAGCCCCAGCATTTT	CAWRRDRNQPQHF
TRBV29-1	TRBD2	TRBJ2-1	TGCAGCGTGGGACTAGCGGGAGTTTATGATGAGCAGTTCTTC	CSVGLAGVYDEQFF
TRBV14	NA	TRBJ1-2	TGTGCCAGCAGCCAAGATCATGTGGGGAGGGACACCTACTTC	CASSQDHVGRDTYF
TRBV7-8	NA	TRBJ2-5	TGTGCCAGCAGCTTACAGGGTAATTCGGGAGAGACCCAGTACTTC	CASSLQGNSGETQYF
TRBV6-5	NA	TRBJ1-2	TGTGCCAGCAGTTACTTGGGGCTCTATGGCTACACCTTC	CASSYLGLYGYTF
TRBV28	TRBD2	TRBJ2-2	TGTGCCAGCAGTTGGGGACTAATCAACACCGGGGAGCTGTTTTTT	CASSWGLINTGELFF
TRBV19	TRBD1	TRBJ1-1	TGTGCCAGTAGCCTAACAGGGGTGAACACTGAAGCTTTCTTT	CASSLTGVNTEAFF
TRBV30	TRBD2	TRBJ2-5	TGTGCCGGGAGTGTGGGCGGGGGGGCTGGGGAGACCCAGTACTTC	CAGSVGGGAGETQYF
TRBV10-3	TRBD1	TRBJ1-1	TGTGCCATCAGTCGGACAGGGACCGACACTGAAGCTTTCTTT	CAISRTGTDTEAFF
TRBV30	NA	TRBJ1-4	TGTGCCTGGGCGACAGGTTTGAATGAAAAACTGTTTTTT	CAWATGLNEKLFF
TRBV9	TRBD1	TRBJ2-7	TGTGCCAGCAGCCCTTTGGGACAGGGGGGCTACGAGCAGTACTTC	CASSPLGQGGYEQYF
TRBV30	NA	TRBJ1-1	TGTGCCTGGAGTGTACAGGGAAGGACTGAAGCTTTCTTT	CAWSVQGRTEAFF
TRBV27	TRBD1	TRBJ1-1	TGTGCCAGCAGGATACTACAGGGGGCAGTCGACACTGAAGCTTTCTTT	CASRILQGAVDTEAFF
TRBV5-1	NA	TRBJ1-1	TGCGCCAGCAGCTCGGCTCAGGGGCACACTGAAGCTTTCTTT	CASSSAQGHTEAFF
TRBV28	NA	TRBJ2-5	TGTGCCAGCACTGCCGGGAACCAAGAGACCCAGTACTTC	CASTAGNQETQYF
TRBV15	TRBD1	TRBJ2-1	TGTGCCACCAGCTCGCAGGGGGCAAGTGGGTTCTTC	CATSSQGASGFF
TRBV9	NA	TRBJ1-2	TGTGCCAGCAGCGTAGGGAGCGTGGAGGGCTACACCTTC	CASSVGSVEGYTF
TRBV5-1	NA	TRBJ1-4	TGCGCCAGCAGCTTGGGGGCTATTACAACTAATGAAAAACTGTTTTTT	CASSLGAITTNEKLFF
TRBV4-1	TRBD1	TRBJ1-3	TGCGCCAGCAGCCAAGAATGGACAGGGGCTGGAAACACCATATATTTT	CASSQEWTGAGNTIYF
TRBV5-4	NA	TRBJ2-7	TGTGCCAGCAGCCTACCCTCTCACCGACAGGACGAGCAGTACTTC	CASSLPSHRQDEQYF
TRBV4-3	NA	TRBJ1-2	TGCGCCAGCAGCCCGTTAAGAGGATGGGACTATGGCTACACCTTC	CASSPLRGWDYGYTF
TRBV30	TRBD1	TRBJ2-1	TGTGCCTGGGCATGGGGACAGGGGGCGCGGAATGAGCAGTTCTTC	CAWAWGQGARNEQFF
TRBV6-4	NA	TRBJ2-3	TGTGCCAGCAGTGAAGGGCTAGCGACAGATACGCAGTATTTT	CASSEGLATDTQYF
TRBV4-1	TRBD1	TRBJ1-4	TGCGCCAGCAGCCCCCGACAGGGGAGTAATGAAAAACTGTTTTTT	CASSPRQGSNEKLFF
TRBV30	NA	TRBJ2-5	TGTGCCTCCGATCGGGGGGCGGAGACCCAGTACTTC	CASDRGAETQYF
TRBV5-1	NA	TRBJ1-3	TGCGCCAGCAGCCTAGACTACTCTGGAAACACCATATATTTT	CASSLDYSGNTIYF
TRBV15	NA	TRBJ1-1	TGTGCCACCAGCAGAGATCGATCTGGGGGGGCTGAAGCTTTCTTT	CATSRDRSGGAEAFF
TRBV19	TRBD2	TRBJ2-3	TGTGCCAGTATTTATAGGCCACTAGCGGGGGCAGATACGCAGTATTTT	CASIYRPLAGADTQYF
TRBV28	TRBD1	TRBJ2-2	TGTGCCAGCAGCCGAGGGACAGAAAACACCGGGGAGCTGTTTTTT	CASSRGTENTGELFF
TRBV6-1	NA	TRBJ1-2	TGTGCCAGCAGGCCGCAGGGGAGAGATGGCTACACCTTC	CASRPQGRDGYTF
TRBV7-9	NA	TRBJ1-2	TGTGCCAGCAGCCCTAGACCCGAACAGGGTGGCTACACCTTC	CASSPRPEQGGYTF